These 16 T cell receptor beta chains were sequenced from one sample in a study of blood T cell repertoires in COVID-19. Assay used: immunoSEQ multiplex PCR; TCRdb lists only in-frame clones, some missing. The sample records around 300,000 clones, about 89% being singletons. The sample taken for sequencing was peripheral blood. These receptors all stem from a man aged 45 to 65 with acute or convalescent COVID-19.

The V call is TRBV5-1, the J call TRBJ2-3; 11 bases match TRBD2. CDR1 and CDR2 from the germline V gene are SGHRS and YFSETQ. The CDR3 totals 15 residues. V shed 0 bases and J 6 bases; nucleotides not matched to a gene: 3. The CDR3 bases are TGCGCCAGCAGCTTGGTAGCGGGGGGGCGGGATACGCAGTATTTT. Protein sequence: CASSLVAGGRDTQYF.

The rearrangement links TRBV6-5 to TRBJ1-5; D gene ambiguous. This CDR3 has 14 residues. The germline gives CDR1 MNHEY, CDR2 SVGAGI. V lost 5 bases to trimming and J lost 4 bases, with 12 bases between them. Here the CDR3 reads CASSPVGRNQPQHF. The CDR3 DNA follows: TGTGCCAGCAGTCCCGTCGGCAGGAATCAGCCCCAGCATTTT.

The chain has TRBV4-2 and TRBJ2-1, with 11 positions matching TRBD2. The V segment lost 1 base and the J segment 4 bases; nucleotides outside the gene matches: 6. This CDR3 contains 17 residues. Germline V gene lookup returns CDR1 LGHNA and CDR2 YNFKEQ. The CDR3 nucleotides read TGTGCCAGCAGCCAAGGGACCGGGACTAGCGGTTACAATGAGCAGTTCTTC. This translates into CASSQGTGTSGYNEQFF.

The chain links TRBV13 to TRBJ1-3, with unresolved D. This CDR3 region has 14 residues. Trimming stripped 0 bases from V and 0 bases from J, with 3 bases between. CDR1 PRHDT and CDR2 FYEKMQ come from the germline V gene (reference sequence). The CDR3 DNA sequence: TGTGCCAGCAGCTTAGGGTACTCTGGAAACACCATATATTTT. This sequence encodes CASSLGYSGNTIYF. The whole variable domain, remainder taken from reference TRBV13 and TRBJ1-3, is AAGVIQSPRHLIKEKRETATLKCYPIPRHDTVYWYQQGPGQDPQFLISFYEKMQSDKGSIPDRFSAQQFSDYHSELNMSSLELGDSALYFCASSLGYSGNTIYFGEGSWLTVV.

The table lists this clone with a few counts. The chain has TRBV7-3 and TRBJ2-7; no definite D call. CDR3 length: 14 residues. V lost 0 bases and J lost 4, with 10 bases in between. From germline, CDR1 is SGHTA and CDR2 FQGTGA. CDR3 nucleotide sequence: TGTGCCAGCAGCTTAACGCCTAACCCTTACGAGCAGTACTTC. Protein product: CASSLTPNPYEQYF.

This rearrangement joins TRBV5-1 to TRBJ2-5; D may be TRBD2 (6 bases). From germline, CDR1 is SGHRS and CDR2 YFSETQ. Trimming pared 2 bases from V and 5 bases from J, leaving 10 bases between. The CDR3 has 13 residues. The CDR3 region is CASSLGGVETQYF. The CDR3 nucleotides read TGCGCCAGCAGCTTAGGCGGGGTGGAGACCCAGTACTTC.

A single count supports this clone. The DNA of the CDR3 is TGTGCCAGCCAAGACCCGGGAGAGAAGAGAAAACTGTTTTTT. This gives the protein CASQDPGEKRKLFF. The gene calls are TRBV7-6 and TRBJ1-4; no clear D. The V end was cut by 8 bases, the J end by 10 bases, with 20 bases between. Looked up from germline, CDR1 is SGHVS and CDR2 is FNYEAQ. CDR3 size: 14 residues.

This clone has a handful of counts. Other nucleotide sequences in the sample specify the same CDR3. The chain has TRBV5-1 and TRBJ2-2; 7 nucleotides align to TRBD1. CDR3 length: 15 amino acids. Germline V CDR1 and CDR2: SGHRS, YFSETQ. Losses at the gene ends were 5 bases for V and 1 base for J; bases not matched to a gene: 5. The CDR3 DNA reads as TGCGCCAGCAGACCCGGGACAGAGAACACCGGGGAGCTGTTTTTT. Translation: CASRPGTENTGELFF. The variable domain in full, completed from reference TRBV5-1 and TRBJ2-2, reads KAGVTQTPRYLIKTRGQQVTLSCSPISGHRSVSWYQQTPGQGLQFLFEYFSETQRNKGNFPGRFSGRQFSNSRSEMNVSTLELGDSALYLCASRPGTENTGELFFGEGSRLTVL.

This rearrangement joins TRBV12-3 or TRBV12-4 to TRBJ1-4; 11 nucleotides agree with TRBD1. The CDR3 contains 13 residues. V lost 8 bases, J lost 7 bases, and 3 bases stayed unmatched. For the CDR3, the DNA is TGTGCCAGCCTAGGGACAGGGGGTGAAAAACTGTTTTTT. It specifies CASLGTGGEKLFF.

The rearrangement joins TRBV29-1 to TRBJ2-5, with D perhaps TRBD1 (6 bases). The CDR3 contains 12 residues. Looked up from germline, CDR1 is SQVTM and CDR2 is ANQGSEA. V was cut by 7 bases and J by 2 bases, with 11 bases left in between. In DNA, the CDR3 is TGCAGCGCCGGAGACAGGCAAGAGACCCAGTACTTC. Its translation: CSAGDRQETQYF.

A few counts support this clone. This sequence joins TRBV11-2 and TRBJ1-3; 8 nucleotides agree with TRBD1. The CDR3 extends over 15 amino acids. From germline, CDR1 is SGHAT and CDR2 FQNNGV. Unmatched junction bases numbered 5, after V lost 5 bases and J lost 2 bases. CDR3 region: CASSSPTGAGNTIYF. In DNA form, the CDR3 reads TGTGCCAGCAGCAGCCCGACAGGGGCTGGAAACACCATATATTTT.

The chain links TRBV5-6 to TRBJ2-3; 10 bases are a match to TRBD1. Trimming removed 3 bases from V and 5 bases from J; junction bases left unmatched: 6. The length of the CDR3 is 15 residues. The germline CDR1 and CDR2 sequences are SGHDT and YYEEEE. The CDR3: CASSSPGQGIDTQYF. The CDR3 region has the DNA TGTGCCAGCAGCTCTCCGGGACAGGGGATAGATACGCAGTATTTT. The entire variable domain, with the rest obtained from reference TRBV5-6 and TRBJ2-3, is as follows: DAGVTQSPTHLIKTRGQQVTLRCSPKSGHDTVSWYQQALGQGPQFIFQYYEEEERQRGNFPDRFSGHQFPNYSSELNVNALLLGDSALYLCASSSPGQGIDTQYFGPGTRLTVL.

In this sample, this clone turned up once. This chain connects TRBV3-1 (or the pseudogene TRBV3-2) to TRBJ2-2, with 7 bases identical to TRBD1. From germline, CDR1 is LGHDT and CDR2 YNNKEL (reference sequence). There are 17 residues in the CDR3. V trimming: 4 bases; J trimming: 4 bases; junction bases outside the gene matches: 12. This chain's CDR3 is CASSPLSGTVATGELFF. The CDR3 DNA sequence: TGTGCCAGCAGCCCCCTTTCCGGGACAGTCGCCACCGGGGAGCTGTTTTTT.

The CDR3 DNA reads TGTGCCAGCAGCTTAGGGCGTAGGGGCCAGGAGGCTTTCTTT. Protein sequence: CASSLGRRGQEAFF. The V call is TRBV11-2, the J call TRBJ1-1; D might be TRBD1 (5 bases). The germline V gene encodes CDR1 SGHAT and CDR2 FQNNGV. CDR3 size: 14 residues. V was shortened by 1 base and J by 11 bases, with 17 bases between the two germline ends.

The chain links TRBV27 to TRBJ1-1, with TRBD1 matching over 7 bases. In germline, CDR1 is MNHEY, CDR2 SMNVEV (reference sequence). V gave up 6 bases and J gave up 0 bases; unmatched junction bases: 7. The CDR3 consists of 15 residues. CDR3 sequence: CASRWTGAMNTEAFF. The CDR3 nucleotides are TGTGCCAGCAGGTGGACAGGTGCCATGAACACTGAAGCTTTCTTT.

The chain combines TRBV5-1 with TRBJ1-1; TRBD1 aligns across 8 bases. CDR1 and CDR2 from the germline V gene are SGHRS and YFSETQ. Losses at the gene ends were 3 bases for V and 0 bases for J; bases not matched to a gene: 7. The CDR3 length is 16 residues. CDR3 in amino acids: CASSSPGGFMNTEAFF. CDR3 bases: TGCGCCAGCAGCTCACCAGGGGGCTTCATGAACACTGAAGCTTTCTTT.